One and the same sample provided the 20 T cell receptor beta chains below, sequenced in a study of cytomegalovirus exposure and HLA in healthy donors. 60 Vbeta and 13 Jbeta primers were used in PCR. Assay: immunoSEQ multiplex PCR; the TCRdb copy retains only in-frame clones and omits some. The ten top clones account for 3.5% to 4%, within a sample of 75,000 to 80,000 clones. The material sequenced was PBMCs. These receptors were collected from a man between 18 and 29 years old in good health and CMV-seropositive.

The genes are TRBV4-2 and TRBJ1-2; D perhaps matches TRBD1 (6 bases). Germline V CDR1 and CDR2: LGHNA, YNFKEQ. V lost 8 bases, J lost 4 bases, and 14 bases lay in between. There are 13 residues in the CDR3. The CDR3: CASEGEYGYGYTF. As DNA, the CDR3 is TGTGCCAGCGAGGGGGAATATGGCTATGGCTACACCTTC.

The genes are TRBV10-3 and TRBJ2-3; tentative D call: TRBD2 (6 bases). The CDR3 sequence is 15 residues long. Trimming took 3 bases from V and 3 from J, leaving 13 bases between them. CDR1 ENHRY and CDR2 SYGVKD come from the germline V gene. The CDR3 sequence: CAISEGGVKTDTQYF. The CDR3 nucleotides read TGTGCCATCAGTGAAGGAGGGGTAAAGACAGATACGCAGTATTTT.

CDR3 region: CASSEVRTQYGYTF. The DNA of the CDR3 is TGTGCCAGCAGTGAAGTAAGGACACAATATGGCTACACCTTC. The chain recombines TRBV6-1 with TRBJ1-2; the D gene is possibly TRBD1 (5 bases). The CDR3 extends over 14 amino acids. Germline values: CDR1 MNHNS, CDR2 SASEGT. V shed 1 base and J shed 5 bases, with 11 bases lying between them.

J is TRBJ1-4 and V is TRBV6-6; 8 bases agree with TRBD1. Germline CDR1 and CDR2: MNHNY and SVGAGI (reference sequence). Trimming cost V 6 bases and J 5 bases; bases outside gene matches: 5. CDR3 length: 14 residues. CDR3 coding DNA: TGTGCCAGCAGCTCGGGACAGGACAATGAAAAACTGTTTTTT. Protein sequence: CASSSGQDNEKLFF.

The chain links TRBV7-9 to TRBJ2-7, with TRBD2 identical over 7 bases. Germline assignment: CDR1 SEHNR and CDR2 FQNEAQ (reference sequence). After removal of 2 bases from V and 8 bases from J, the junction contained 12 bases not matched to a gene. The CDR3 is made up of 15 amino acids. The CDR3 DNA sequence: TGTGCCAGCAGCTTACCCGGACTAGTTGAGGGCAAGCAGTACTTC. It specifies CASSLPGLVEGKQYF.

The V gene is TRBV5-1, the J gene TRBJ2-7; 9 nucleotides agree with TRBD1. V was pared by 3 bases and J by 1 base, with 2 bases of the junction left unmatched. CDR3 length: 14 residues. Germline values: CDR1 SGHRS, CDR2 YFSETQ. This chain's CDR3 is CASSYGTGSYEQYF. The CDR3 DNA reads TGCGCCAGCAGCTACGGGACAGGGTCCTACGAGCAGTACTTC.

The chain employs TRBV2 and TRBJ2-1, with TRBD2 identical over 11 bases. Looked up from germline, CDR1 is SNHLY and CDR2 is FYNNEI. V lost 2 bases to trimming and J lost 6 bases; unmatched junction nucleotides: 6. The CDR3 sequence is 16 residues long. CDR3 amino acids: CASSETELAGGNEQFF. DNA of the CDR3: TGTGCCAGCAGTGAAACCGAGCTAGCGGGGGGCAATGAGCAGTTCTTC.

The V call is TRBV29-1, the J call TRBJ1-2; D might be TRBD1 (6 bases). V lost 5 bases to trimming and J lost 5 bases, with 18 bases between them. The CDR3 runs 14 residues. Germline loops: CDR1 SQVTM, CDR2 ANQGSEA. CDR3 bases: TGCAGCGTTTCAGGGGCTTCCCTTCTTTATGGCTACACCTTC. It is translated as CSVSGASLLYGYTF.

The rearrangement joins TRBV28 to TRBJ2-1; TRBD2 agrees at 10 bases. Germline-derived CDR1 and CDR2 are MDHEN and SYDVKM. V lost 7 bases to trimming and J lost 1 base; unmatched junction nucleotides: 4. The CDR3 extends over 15 amino acids. The CDR3 nucleotides are TGTGCCAGCACCCTAGCGGGAGAGTCCTACAATGAGCAGTTCTTC. Translation: CASTLAGESYNEQFF.

CDR3 region: CASARDSHTGELFF. CDR3 sequence (DNA): TGTGCCAGTGCCCGGGACAGCCACACCGGGGAGCTGTTTTTT. The gene calls are TRBV19 and TRBJ2-2; TRBD1 aligns across 7 bases. Germline-derived CDR1 and CDR2 are LNHDA and SQIVND (reference sequence). V shed 8 bases, J shed 3 bases, and the junction held 6 bases outside the gene matches. The CDR3 covers 14 residues.

The chain has TRBV6-1 and TRBJ1-1; 8 bases agree with TRBD1. Losses at the gene ends were 3 bases for V and 4 bases for J; bases not matched to a gene: 13. The CDR3 spans 17 residues. Germline CDR1 and CDR2: MNHNS and SASEGT. The CDR3 DNA follows: TGTGCCAGCAGTGACCGCACAGGGGGGATCTCGATCACTGAAGCTTTCTTT. It encodes CASSDRTGGISITEAFF.

The rearrangement uses TRBV14 and TRBJ1-2; no reliable D call. The V and J ends lost 1 base and 5 bases respectively, with 8 bases between them. CDR1 and CDR2 from the germline V gene are SGHDN and FVKESK. The CDR3 contains 13 residues. CDR3 coding DNA: TGTGCCAGCAGCCAAGTAGCCGGGTATGGCTACACCTTC. As protein: CASSQVAGYGYTF.

The rearrangement joins TRBV19 to TRBJ2-3; TRBD1 is a possible D gene (6 bases). CDR3 length: 16 residues. The germline V and J ends were trimmed by 1 base and 0 bases, with 11 bases remaining between them. CDR1 is LNHDA, CDR2 SQIVND, per germline (reference sequence). The CDR3 DNA reads as TGTGCCAGTAGTATAGTGGGGCAGGGGAGCACAGATACGCAGTATTTT. Protein product: CASSIVGQGSTDTQYF.

The chain is built from TRBV2 and TRBJ2-1, with 7 bases identical to TRBD1. CDR1 and CDR2 (germline): SNHLY, FYNNEI. The V gene end was trimmed by 9 bases and the J gene end by 7 bases; junction bases not matched to a gene: 12. CDR3 length: 14 residues. The CDR3 sequence is CASTRDSGSNEQFF. The CDR3 region has the DNA TGTGCCAGTACACGGGACAGCGGTTCGAATGAGCAGTTCTTC.

The chain has TRBV2 and TRBJ2-1; no firm D call. Deletions cut 1 base from V and 3 bases from J, with 10 bases between. CDR1 is SNHLY and CDR2 is FYNNEI in the germline V gene. The CDR3 loop spans 15 amino acids. In DNA form, the CDR3 reads TGTGCCAGCAGTGAAGGGGCTGGATTCTACAATGAGCAGTTCTTC. Translated, it gives CASSEGAGFYNEQFF.

The CDR3 sequence is CASSVEGQGFSGNTIYF. In DNA form, the CDR3 reads TGTGCCAGCAGCGTAGAAGGACAGGGCTTCTCTGGAAACACCATATATTTT. The chain joins TRBV9 to TRBJ1-3; 8 nucleotides match TRBD1. There are 17 residues in the CDR3. Trimming removed 0 bases from V and 0 bases from J; junction bases left unmatched: 5. CDR1 and CDR2 (germline): SGDLS, YYNGEE.

The rearrangement joins TRBV9 to TRBJ1-5; TRBD1 might be the D (6 bases). From germline, CDR1 is SGDLS and CDR2 YYNGEE. There are 14 residues in the CDR3. Trimming took off 7 bases at V and 3 bases at J, with 14 bases between the two ends. The CDR3 DNA sequence: TGTGCCAGCGCGAAGGCAGGGGCCAATCAGCCCCAGCATTTT. Encoded protein: CASAKAGANQPQHF.

The chain is built from TRBV6-1 and TRBJ1-5, with D perhaps matching TRBD1 (5 bases). The CDR3 covers 17 residues. Germline V gives CDR1 MNHNS, CDR2 SASEGT. Trimming pared 1 base from V and 6 bases from J, leaving 19 bases between. The chain's CDR3 is CASSEGPGGIGGQPQHF. CDR3 DNA: TGTGCCAGCAGTGAAGGCCCCGGGGGGATAGGTGGTCAGCCCCAGCATTTT.

This chain uses TRBV5-1 with TRBJ1-2; 10 nucleotides line up with TRBD1. The CDR3 has 15 amino acids. Germline V gene lookup returns CDR1 SGHRS and CDR2 YFSETQ. Trimming cost V 0 bases and J 5 bases; bases outside gene matches: 4. This CDR3 is CASSLEGQGRYGYTF. The DNA for the CDR3 is TGCGCCAGCAGCTTGGAGGGACAGGGGCGGTATGGCTACACCTTC.

This chain uses TRBV7-6 with TRBJ2-3, with 9 positions matching TRBD1. Trimming removed 1 base from V and 6 bases from J; junction bases left unmatched: 5. Germline V gene sequence: CDR1 SGHVS, CDR2 FNYEAQ. This CDR3 region has 15 residues. CDR3 coding DNA: TGTGCCAGCAGCTTAGGGACAGGGGTAAGGGATACGCAGTATTTT. This translates into CASSLGTGVRDTQYF.